These 27 T cell receptor beta chains share one sample of origin, sequenced in a study of blood T cells in healthy people across ages. Alongside a J-beta primer mix, a sample-barcoded 5' primer served in a second PCR lasting roughly 6 to 12 cycles. TCRdb reprocessed the 5' RACE reads via MiXCR and lists one record per CDR3 protein. Of about 770,000 distinct CDR3 sequences listed, under 55% are singletons. Specimen: blood. Receptor source: a man in his 60s in good health.

This clonotype was picked up a small number of times. The chain couples TRBV20-1 to TRBJ1-6; 7 positions match TRBD1. V was pared by 4 bases and J by 15 bases, with 12 bases of the junction left unmatched. The V gene's germline CDR1 is DFQATT and CDR2 SNEGSKA (reference sequence). The CDR3 loop spans 13 amino acids. The CDR3 loop reads CSATPTTGQVLHF. CDR3 sequence (DNA): TGCAGTGCTACCCCGACGACAGGGCAGGTCCTCCACTTT.

The chain employs TRBV6-5 and TRBJ2-3, with D possibly matching TRBD1 (5 bases). Germline lookup yields CDR1 MNHEY and CDR2 SVGAGI. V was clipped by 7 bases and J by 6 bases, with 14 bases between them. This CDR3 comprises 13 residues. The CDR3 loop reads CASIGALRDTQYF. CDR3 DNA: TGTGCCAGCATTGGGGCCCTACGGGATACGCAGTATTTT.

The chain couples TRBV7-6 to TRBJ2-5, with D unclear. This CDR3 is built from 14 residues. Germline CDR1 and CDR2: SGHVS and FNYEAQ. V was cut by 1 base and J by 4 bases, with 10 bases left in between. CDR3 loop: CASSLGALPETQYF. The CDR3 DNA reads TGTGCCAGCAGCTTAGGGGCGTTGCCAGAGACCCAGTACTTC.

The V gene is TRBV12-3 or TRBV12-4, the J gene TRBJ1-2; 7 bases align to TRBD1. The CDR3 is 13 amino acids. With V trimmed by 6 bases and J by 11 bases, 12 bases remained unmatched. The CDR3 DNA reads TGTGCCAGCAGCTCGACAGGGTACCTACGGTACACCTTC. Its protein is CASSSTGYLRYTF.

The rearrangement uses TRBV7-2 and TRBJ1-5; D is possibly TRBD1 (5 bases). Germline V gene sequence: CDR1 SGHTA, CDR2 FQGNSA. This CDR3 is 14 amino acids long. Between the trimmed V and J ends, which lost 3 bases and 2 bases, there was a span of 8 bases. DNA for the CDR3: TGTGCCAGCAGCTTGAGGGGACGCAATCAGCCCCAGCATTTT. As protein: CASSLRGRNQPQHF.

This chain's CDR3 is CASTRRVPRNTEAFF. CDR3 nucleotide sequence: TGTGCCAGCACCCGTAGGGTGCCGAGGAACACTGAAGCTTTCTTT. The chain carries TRBV3-1 and TRBJ1-1; unclear D gene. Trimming shortened V by 7 bases and J by 1 base, and 16 bases separated the two germline ends. The CDR3 is made up of 15 amino acids. Germline-derived CDR1 and CDR2 are LGHDT and YNNKEL (reference sequence).

The chain recombines TRBV2 with TRBJ1-2; the D gene is possibly TRBD1 (5 bases). Trimming took 4 bases from V and 8 from J, leaving 14 bases between them. This CDR3 is built from 13 residues. Per the germline V gene, CDR1 is SNHLY and CDR2 is FYNNEI. The CDR3 bases are TGTGCCAGCAGTGCGGAGGGGCTTTCAGGCTACACCTTC. Translating it yields CASSAEGLSGYTF.

At least ten counts were recorded for this clonotype. It may be a read error: a sequence one base away is much more abundant. The chain has TRBV10-3 and TRBJ2-7; D is uncertain. The V and J ends lost 0 bases and 6 bases respectively, with 6 bases between them. This CDR3 has 12 residues. Germline CDR1 is ENHRY and CDR2 is SYGVKD. CDR3 amino acids: CAISESLGEQYF. CDR3 DNA: TGTGCCATCAGTGAGTCGTTGGGCGAGCAGTACTTC.

The rearrangement joins TRBV29-1 to TRBJ2-1; 8 nucleotides line up with TRBD2. CDR3 size: 14 residues. V lost 7 bases and J lost 3; bases outside the gene matches: 8. CDR1 is SQVTM and CDR2 is ANQGSEA in the germline V gene. CDR3 sequence (DNA): TGCAGCGAAGAGGGGCGGGGGGACTACAATGAGCAGTTCTTC. Translation gives CSEEGRGDYNEQFF.

This chain connects TRBV30 to TRBJ1-5, with D tentatively TRBD1 (5 bases). With 3 bases removed from V and 1 base from J, the gap between germline ends came to 19 bases. The CDR3 length is 17 residues. The germline V gene encodes CDR1 GTSNPN and CDR2 SVGIG (reference sequence). The CDR3 sequence: CAWSPAGTALSNQPQHF. The CDR3 DNA follows: TGTGCCTGGAGCCCGGCGGGGACTGCTCTGAGCAATCAGCCCCAGCATTTT.

There are a few counts of this clonotype. This chain links TRBV6-6 with TRBJ2-3; 9 bases match TRBD2. Germline V gene lookup returns CDR1 MNHNY and CDR2 SVGAGI (reference sequence). After removal of 3 bases from V and 4 bases from J, the junction contained 8 bases not matched to a gene. This CDR3 region has 16 residues. CDR3 DNA sequence: TGTGCCAGCAGTTATCGCGGGGGGGATGGCGCAGATACGCAGTATTTT. This sequence encodes CASSYRGGDGADTQYF.

The chain joins TRBV28 to TRBJ2-7, with a possible D match to TRBD1 (5 bases). Per the germline V gene, CDR1 is MDHEN and CDR2 is SYDVKM. This CDR3 is built from 14 residues. Trimming cost V 6 bases and J 5 bases, with 17 bases left between them. Here the CDR3 reads CASSPSREPHEQYF. Here the CDR3 DNA reads TGTGCCAGCAGCCCAAGCAGGGAACCCCACGAGCAGTACTTC.

The chain carries TRBV14 and TRBJ2-5; D might be TRBD2 (7 bases). The germline gives CDR1 SGHDN, CDR2 FVKESK. CDR3 length: 14 amino acids. V lost 5 bases to trimming and J lost 4 bases, with 14 bases between them. The CDR3 DNA reads TGTGCCAGCAGCATTTGGGGGGGCCGAGAGACCCAGTACTTC. This gives the protein CASSIWGGRETQYF.

The CDR3 protein is CASSNQGEASGANVLTF. DNA for the CDR3: TGTGCCAGCAGCAATCAGGGGGAGGCCTCTGGGGCCAACGTCCTGACTTTC. The chain recombines TRBV5-6 with TRBJ2-6; possible D gene TRBD1, 7 bases. There are 17 residues in the CDR3. Trimming took 4 bases from V and 0 from J, leaving 14 bases between them. Germline CDR1 reads SGHDT; CDR2 reads YYEEEE.

The table lists this clonotype with a few counts. The rearrangement joins TRBV20-1 to TRBJ2-1; D perhaps matches TRBD1 (5 bases). The germline V gene has CDR1 DFQATT and CDR2 SNEGSKA (reference sequence). CDR3 length: 16 amino acids. The V end was cut by 3 bases, the J end by 6 bases, with 21 bases between. CDR3 protein: CSASQSGPDLFNEQFF. DNA of the CDR3: TGCAGTGCTAGTCAATCAGGGCCCGATTTATTCAATGAGCAGTTCTTC.

This clonotype came up a few times. V usage is TRBV29-1 and J usage is TRBJ2-5; 9 bases fit TRBD1. The tail of the sequence fits TRBJ2-7 better, so the J call may be wrong. Germline V gene lookup returns CDR1 SQVTM and CDR2 ANQGSEA. The CDR3 spans 13 residues. CDR3 residues: CSVRTGENYEQYF. The CDR3 DNA reads as TGCAGCGTTAGGACAGGGGAGAATTACGAGCAGTACTTC.

This clonotype occurred many times. The chain couples TRBV29-1 to TRBJ1-6; a possible D gene is TRBD1 (5 bases). CDR3 length: 13 residues. V lost 6 bases and J lost 6, with 12 bases in between. Germline V gene lookup returns CDR1 SQVTM and CDR2 ANQGSEA. In nucleotides, the CDR3 is TGCAGCGTCGAGACAGCCCCTAATTCACCCCTCCACTTT. It yields the protein CSVETAPNSPLHF. Using reference TRBV29-1 and TRBJ1-6 for the parts outside the CDR3, the full variable domain is SAVISQKPSRDICQRGTSLTIQCQVDSQVTMMFWYRQQPGQSLTLIATANQGSEATYESGFVIDKFPISRPNLTFSTLTVSNMSPEDSSIYLCSVETAPNSPLHFGNGTRLTVT.

The CDR3 region has the DNA TGTGCCAGCAGTACGTACTATGGCTACACCTTC. Protein: CASSTYYGYTF. The chain joins TRBV12-3 or TRBV12-4 to TRBJ1-2, with no clear D. There are 11 residues in the CDR3. Trimming pared 5 bases from V and 3 bases from J, leaving 4 bases between.

This clonotype was counted between two and nine times. V usage is TRBV7-2 and J usage is TRBJ2-7; 8 positions agree with TRBD2. This CDR3 is built from 15 residues. Losses at the gene ends were 3 bases for V and 0 bases for J; bases not matched to a gene: 4. CDR1 and CDR2 (germline): SGHTA, FQGNSA. The CDR3 DNA sequence: TGTGCCAGCAGCTTGATCGCGGGGGGCTCCTACGAGCAGTACTTC. Amino acid sequence: CASSLIAGGSYEQYF.

The rearrangement uses TRBV7-2 and TRBJ1-4; weak D call: TRBD1 (5 bases). The germline V gene encodes CDR1 SGHTA and CDR2 FQGNSA. V was trimmed by 3 bases and J by 8 bases, leaving 16 bases between them. The CDR3 length is 15 residues. In nucleotides, the CDR3 is TGTGCCAGCAGCTTTCGAGAAAGGGGTTCGGAAAAACTGTTTTTT. Its translation: CASSFRERGSEKLFF.

The chain has TRBV6-2 or TRBV6-3 and TRBJ2-5; 8 bases are a match to TRBD1. The CDR3 is 15 residues long. The germline gives CDR1 MNHEY, CDR2 SVGEGT. Unmatched junction bases numbered 6, after V lost 2 bases and J lost 4 bases. CDR3 region: CASSYGRGQGETQYF. The CDR3 nucleotides are TGTGCCAGCAGTTACGGCAGGGGGCAGGGAGAGACCCAGTACTTC.

This clonotype was counted between two and nine times. V is TRBV11-2 and J is TRBJ2-3, with 15 bases matching TRBD2. V trimming: 4 bases; J trimming: 2 bases; junction bases outside the gene matches: 13. This CDR3 comprises 20 residues. Germline CDR1 and CDR2: SGHAT and FQNNGV. CDR3 coding DNA: TGTGCCAGCAGCTCAAAGACCCCGGGACTAGCGGGGGGAGACACAGATACGCAGTATTTT. It yields the protein CASSSKTPGLAGGDTDTQYF. The full variable domain, its missing parts supplied by reference TRBV11-2 and TRBJ2-3, is EAGVAQSPRYKIIEKRQSVAFWCNPISGHATLYWYQQILGQGPKLLIQFQNNGVVDDSQLPKDRFSAERLKGVDSTLKIQPAKLEDSAVYLCASSSKTPGLAGGDTDTQYFGPGTRLTVL.

This chain uses TRBV20-1 with TRBJ1-2; a weak D match, TRBD1 (5 bases). Trimming removed 0 bases at V and 2 bases at J, with 13 bases between. CDR3 size: 15 residues. Per germline, CDR1 DFQATT and CDR2 SNEGSKA (reference sequence). The CDR3 here is CSARDFTGSNYGYTF. CDR3 nucleotide sequence: TGCAGTGCTAGAGATTTTACAGGTTCCAACTATGGCTACACCTTC.

This clonotype was observed a few times. This chain uses TRBV20-1 with TRBJ1-5, with 7 nucleotides matching TRBD1. This CDR3 contains 15 residues. V lost 3 bases and J lost 1; bases outside the gene matches: 6. From germline, CDR1 is DFQATT and CDR2 SNEGSKA (reference sequence). The CDR3 DNA follows: TGCAGTGCTAGCCCGACAGGGTCCAGCAATCAGCCCCAGCATTTT. It translates to CSASPTGSSNQPQHF.

The chain employs TRBV5-1 and TRBJ2-3, with D unclear. CDR1 SGHRS and CDR2 YFSETQ come from the germline V gene. The CDR3 loop spans 15 amino acids. The V gene lost 0 bases and the J gene lost 2 bases, with 10 bases spanning the gap. The CDR3 here is CASSLEGFITDTQYF. CDR3 in DNA: TGCGCCAGCAGCTTGGAAGGGTTTATCACAGATACGCAGTATTTT. Using reference TRBV5-1 and TRBJ2-3 for the parts outside the CDR3, the full variable domain is KAGVTQTPRYLIKTRGQQVTLSCSPISGHRSVSWYQQTPGQGLQFLFEYFSETQRNKGNFPGRFSGRQFSNSRSEMNVSTLELGDSALYLCASSLEGFITDTQYFGPGTRLTVL.

On this clonotype: Being one base from a much bigger clone, this may be a read error. The J gene is TRBJ2-1, the V gene TRBV10-3; a weak D match, TRBD1 (7 bases). The CDR3 spans 15 residues. CDR1 and CDR2 from the germline V gene are ENHRY and SYGVKD. This CDR3 reads CVISEEAGGHDEQFF. CDR3 nucleotides: TGTGTCATCAGTGAGGAGGCAGGGGGGCATGATGAGCAGTTCTTC.

This rearrangement joins TRBV20-1 to TRBJ2-1; TRBD2 matches 11 bases. V shed 6 bases and J 6 bases; nucleotides not matched to a gene: 13. The CDR3 is 16 amino acids. Germline V CDR1 and CDR2: DFQATT, SNEGSKA (reference sequence). The CDR3 coding sequence is TGCAGTGCGCCTGACGCTAGCGGGGGGCTTGGCAATGAGCAGTTCTTC. It specifies CSAPDASGGLGNEQFF.